This T cell receptor (beta chain) was captured in a study of blood T cells in healthy people across ages. Study-wide results and caveats: Diversity of TCR beta per million T cells declined in a roughly linear way with age. Aged donors had fewer naive CD4+ cells and lower diversity than long-lived donors.

Comment on this clonotype: Its antigen remains unknown.

The CDR3 spans 17 residues. Germline CDR1 reads DFQATT; CDR2 reads SNEGSKA (reference sequence). V was pared by 3 bases and J by 2 bases, with 9 bases of the junction left unmatched. A sample-barcoded 5' primer and a J-beta primer mix were used in a second PCR of about 7 to 12 cycles. Tagging of each cDNA molecule was performed by a template-switch adaptor with 12 random nucleotides. In TCRdb, the 5' RACE reads were re-called with MiXCR into one record per CDR3 protein. The table records fewer than 1 million distinct CDR3 sequences, about 42% of them present only once. Extracted total RNA amounted to at least 5.5 micrograms for each sample.

Sequenced material: blood. This chain uses TRBV20-1 with TRBJ2-7; 14 bases are a match to TRBD2. The TCR sequence derives from a man aged 60 to 69 in good health. The CDR3: CSASLGLAGGSAYEQYF. The CDR3 coding sequence is TGCAGTGCTAGCCTAGGACTAGCGGGGGGTTCTGCCTACGAGCAGTACTTC.